These 15 T cell receptor beta chains were all obtained from the same sample, sequenced in a study of sequential checkpoint blockade in melanoma. The table came from immunoSEQ multiplex PCR; TCRdb's copy has only in-frame clones and leaves some out. This table has under 25,000 clones, roughly 73% appearing once. Sample treatment: randomized to nivolumab then ipilimumab (arm A) or the reverse (arm B). The sample consisted of CD8+ T cells sorted from blood (inferred from file names), taken from a patient given nivolumab and ipilimumab in sequence. These receptors all stem from a human donor with melanoma.

The chain employs TRBV28 and TRBJ1-2, with a possible D match to TRBD1 (5 bases). Germline values: CDR1 MDHEN, CDR2 SYDVKM. The CDR3 sequence is 14 residues long. The V end lost 3 bases, the J end lost 4 bases, and 12 bases lay between the germline ends. This chain's CDR3 is CASSFTGSFYGYTF. The CDR3 region has the DNA TGTGCCAGCAGTTTTACAGGTTCCTTCTATGGCTACACCTTC.

The V and J genes are TRBV19 and TRBJ1-1; TRBD1 matches 8 bases. The CDR3 consists of 15 residues. J gave up 5 bases and V 5 bases, and 10 bases lay outside the gene matches. Germline CDR1 and CDR2: LNHDA and SQIVND (reference sequence). The chain's CDR3 is CASSGRRTGQTEAFF. Here the CDR3 DNA reads TGTGCCAGTAGTGGGCGCCGGACAGGGCAGACTGAAGCTTTCTTT.

The V call is TRBV5-1, the J call TRBJ2-1; 9 nucleotides agree with TRBD2. V lost 0 bases, J lost 9 bases, and 13 bases stayed unmatched. This CDR3 comprises 17 residues. Germline values: CDR1 SGHRS, CDR2 YFSETQ. The CDR3 DNA reads TGCGCCAGCAGCTTGGTCATCGCGGGAGGGCCGGTAACTGAGCAGTTCTTC. Its translation is CASSLVIAGGPVTEQFF.

This clone is medium-sized (0.01 to 0.1%) by share. The chain is built from TRBV5-8 and TRBJ2-7; D possibly corresponds to TRBD1 (6 bases). CDR1 is SGHTS, CDR2 YDEGEE, per germline. Trimming took 4 bases from V and 2 from J, leaving 10 bases between them. The CDR3 is 13 amino acids. CDR3 loop: CASSVQGAYEQYF. CDR3 coding DNA: TGTGCCAGCAGCGTACAGGGTGCCTACGAGCAGTACTTC.

In its sample, this clone was seen a few times. The genes are TRBV7-3 and TRBJ2-1; 8 nucleotides line up with TRBD2. V lost 2 bases, J lost 0 bases, and 9 bases stayed unmatched. The germline CDR1 and CDR2 sequences are SGHTA and FQGTGA. The CDR3 contains 18 residues. The CDR3 reads CASSLWPSGGSSYNEQFF. The CDR3 DNA is TGTGCCAGCAGCTTATGGCCCAGCGGGGGTAGCTCCTACAATGAGCAGTTCTTC.

This clone came up many times. The genes are TRBV9 and TRBJ2-7; 8 bases map to TRBD1. The CDR3 is 14 residues long. CDR1 and CDR2 from the germline V gene are SGDLS and YYNGEE. Trimming at V came to 4 bases and at J to 4 bases, leaving 7 bases not matched to a gene. CDR3 sequence (DNA): TGTGCCAGCAGCCCGACAGGGGAGCTATACGAGCAGTACTTC. Translation: CASSPTGELYEQYF.

The rearrangement uses TRBV5-1 and TRBJ2-1; 8 bases align to TRBD2. Germline CDR1 reads SGHRS; CDR2 reads YFSETQ. V trimming: 3 bases; J trimming: 0 bases; junction bases outside the gene matches: 5. This CDR3 is built from 16 residues. The CDR3: CASSSPGGSSYNEQFF. The DNA for the CDR3 is TGCGCCAGCAGCTCCCCGGGGGGGAGCTCCTACAATGAGCAGTTCTTC. Full variable domain (outside the CDR3, taken from reference TRBV5-1 and TRBJ2-1): KAGVTQTPRYLIKTRGQQVTLSCSPISGHRSVSWYQQTPGQGLQFLFEYFSETQRNKGNFPGRFSGRQFSNSRSEMNVSTLELGDSALYLCASSSPGGSSYNEQFFGPGTRLTVL.

This chain uses TRBV7-9 with TRBJ2-3; TRBD2 matches at 8 bases. CDR3 length equals 15 residues. V shed 5 bases and J 5 bases; nucleotides not matched to a gene: 9. Germline V gene sequence: CDR1 SEHNR, CDR2 FQNEAQ (reference sequence). This CDR3 is CASSESGGPGDTQYF. CDR3 DNA: TGTGCCAGCAGCGAATCGGGGGGGCCGGGAGATACGCAGTATTTT. The variable domain in full, completed from reference TRBV7-9 and TRBJ2-3, reads DTGVSQNPRHKITKRGQNVTFRCDPISEHNRLYWYRQTLGQGPEFLTYFQNEAQLEKSRLLSDRFSAERPKGSFSTLEIQRTEQGDSAMYLCASSESGGPGDTQYFGPGTRLTVL.

This clone appeared a single time. This rearrangement joins TRBV5-6 to TRBJ2-1; no definite D call. This CDR3 region has 12 residues. V was clipped by 4 bases and J by 4 bases, with 6 bases between them. CDR1 is SGHDT, CDR2 YYEEEE, per germline. The CDR3 spells CASSRVYNEQFF. CDR3 nucleotide sequence: TGTGCCAGCAGCCGGGTTTACAATGAGCAGTTCTTC. Full variable domain (rest looked up from reference TRBV5-6 and TRBJ2-1): DAGVTQSPTHLIKTRGQQVTLRCSPKSGHDTVSWYQQALGQGPQFIFQYYEEEERQRGNFPDRFSGHQFPNYSSELNVNALLLGDSALYLCASSRVYNEQFFGPGTRLTVL.

This chain connects TRBV4-3 to TRBJ2-7, with 7 bases that match TRBD2. The CDR3 covers 16 residues. V gave up 0 bases and J gave up 0 bases; unmatched junction bases: 5. CDR1 is LGHNA and CDR2 is YSLEER in the germline V gene. The CDR3 nucleotides read TGCGCCAGCAGCCAAGATTACAGCGGGAACTCCTACGAGCAGTACTTC. It translates to CASSQDYSGNSYEQYF.

The J gene is TRBJ2-2, the V gene TRBV6-1; 10 bases map to TRBD2. CDR1 and CDR2 (germline): MNHNS, SASEGT. This CDR3 has 16 residues. With V trimmed by 2 bases and J by 7 bases, 7 bases remained unmatched. CDR3 sequence (DNA): TGTGCCAGCAGTGAATGGGCTAGCGGGAGAGACGGGGAGCTGTTTTTT. Translated: CASSEWASGRDGELFF.

The chain joins TRBV19 to TRBJ2-7, with TRBD2 matching over 8 bases. Germline lookup yields CDR1 LNHDA and CDR2 SQIVND (reference sequence). V lost 2 bases to trimming and J lost 2 bases; unmatched junction nucleotides: 8. The CDR3 is 16 amino acids. CDR3 sequence: CASSIPTSGQPYEQYF. CDR3 bases: TGTGCCAGTAGTATACCCACTAGCGGCCAGCCCTACGAGCAGTACTTC. The full variable domain, completed using reference TRBV19 and TRBJ2-7, is DGGITQSPKYLFRKEGQNVTLSCEQNLNHDAMYWYRQDPGQGLRLIYYSQIVNDFQKGDIAEGYSVSREKKESFPLTVTSAQKNPTAFYLCASSIPTSGQPYEQYFGPGTRLTVT.

To note about this clone: A read error may account for a junction end that differs from germline. The rearrangement joins TRBV2 to TRBJ2-7; maybe TRBD1 (6 bases). The CDR3 runs to 12 residues. Germline V gene data show CDR1 as SNHLY and CDR2 as FYNNEI. The CDR3: CASSDGTHEQYF. In nucleotides, the CDR3 is TGCGCCAGCAGTGACGGGACACACGAGCAGTACTTC. The whole variable domain, filled in from reference TRBV2 and TRBJ2-7, reads EPEVTQTPSHQVTQMGQEVILRCVPISNHLYFYWYRQILGQKVEFLVSFYNNEISEKSEIFDDQFSVERPDGSNFTLKIRSTKLEDSAMYFCASSDGTHEQYFGPGTRLTVT.

This clone was counted a few times. J is TRBJ2-2 and V is TRBV5-4; D is ambiguous. The germline gives CDR1 SGHNT, CDR2 YYREEE (reference sequence). The CDR3 extends over 14 amino acids. Trimming took off 1 base at V and 0 bases at J, with 4 bases between the two ends. In nucleotides, the CDR3 is TGTGCCAGCAGCTTGTATCCGAACACCGGGGAGCTGTTTTTT. It yields the protein CASSLYPNTGELFF.

As to this clone: Distinct nucleotide sequences in the sample also encode this CDR3. The V gene is TRBV28, the J gene TRBJ2-7, with no clear D. The CDR3 is 15 residues long. Trimming removed 3 bases at V and 2 bases at J, with 14 bases between. Germline CDR1 MDHEN, CDR2 SYDVKM. The CDR3 loop reads CASSFGQIATYEQYF. The CDR3 DNA sequence: TGTGCCAGCAGTTTTGGGCAAATTGCCACCTACGAGCAGTACTTC.